This TCR beta chain stems from a study of blood T cell repertoires in COVID-19. CDR1 ENHRY and CDR2 SYGVKD come from the germline V gene. The CDR3 length is 16 residues. V lost 3 bases to trimming and J lost 6 bases; unmatched junction nucleotides: 4. Profiled with immunoSEQ multiplex PCR; TCRdb holds only in-frame clones, not every one. The profile covers hundreds of thousands of clones, with more than 80% appearing a single time and more than 0.95% taken by the ten largest. This sequence joins TRBV10-3 and TRBJ2-1; 14 bases match TRBD2. The sequence was obtained from a man aged 25-45 years who had recovered from COVID-19. Sequences were obtained from PBMCs or T cells enriched from blood (not recorded which). The CDR3: CAISEGGLAGANEQFF. CDR3 coding DNA: TGTGCCATCAGTGAAGGGGGACTAGCGGGGGCCAATGAGCAGTTCTTC.